The clone carrying this T cell receptor beta chain has a single count. This sample is part of a study of technical replicates of blood from four donors. The protocol was immunoSEQ multiplex PCR, while the TCRdb copy is restricted to in-frame clones and leaves out a portion. The sample lists more than 95,000 clones, about 95% occurring once. CDR1 and CDR2 from the germline V gene are SGHDT and YYEEEE. CDR3 length equals 18 residues. After removal of 0 bases from V and 6 bases from J, the junction contained 13 bases not matched to a gene. What was sequenced was T cells isolated from PBMCs. V is TRBV5-6 and J is TRBJ2-2; 8 nucleotides agree with TRBD1. The sequence derives from a human donor in good health. Written as DNA, the CDR3 is TGTGCCAGCAGCTTGGCCGGATGGACAGGGATGCGGCCCGGGGAGCTGTTTTTT. This encodes CASSLAGWTGMRPGELFF. Full variable domain (rest looked up from reference TRBV5-6 and TRBJ2-2): DAGVTQSPTHLIKTRGQQVTLRCSPKSGHDTVSWYQQALGQGPQFIFQYYEEEERQRGNFPDRFSGHQFPNYSSELNVNALLLGDSALYLCASSLAGWTGMRPGELFFGEGSRLTVL.